This T cell receptor beta chain is from a study of T cell responses to AZD1222 COVID-19 vaccine. Regarding the study as a whole: Donors skewed white British and female; clonal diversity was possibly underestimated.

As regards this clone: Its antigen is unidentified.

V lost 6 bases to trimming and J lost 7 bases, with 16 bases between them. The germline CDR1 and CDR2 sequences are LNHDA and SQIVND (reference sequence). The CDR3 totals 15 residues. The assay was immunoSEQ multiplex PCR, and TCRdb's table has in-frame clones only and misses some. The sample contains 150,000 or so clones, roughly 94% of which appear only once. V is TRBV19 and J is TRBJ1-6; D might be TRBD1 (5 bases). This receptor was identified in an adult in good health. Sequences were derived from peripheral blood, sampled on day 0 of AZD1222 vaccination. The CDR3 loop reads CASSSYGTPNSPLHF. CDR3 bases: TGTGCCAGTAGCTCCTACGGGACTCCAAATTCACCCCTCCACTTT.